This T cell receptor beta chain was documented in a study of control samples from healthy donors and cancer patients. Assay used: immunoSEQ multiplex PCR; TCRdb lists only in-frame clones, some missing. The sample lists about 50,000 clones, about nine tenths occurring once. Sequencing was carried out using PBMCs. This clonotype originated in a man aged 50-60 years with head and neck cancer.

CDR3 coding DNA: TGTGCCAGCAGCTTGAGTGGGCCCCCCGGGGAGCTGTTTTTT. This sequence encodes CASSLSGPPGELFF. This chain joins TRBV5-4 and TRBJ2-2; D gene ambiguous. The CDR3 sequence is 14 residues long. Per germline, CDR1 SGHNT and CDR2 YYREEE (reference sequence). The V and J ends lost 1 base and 6 bases respectively, with 10 bases between them.